This T cell receptor (beta chain) was observed in a study of blood T cell repertoires in COVID-19 (dated by TCRdb to the early 2020s). General notes on the study: Samples covering the acute and convalescent phases of COVID-19 were provided by collaborators in the United States, Italy and Spain. The prospective study material was composed of cDNA or gDNA derived from T cells, B-cell-depleted T cells, or PBMCs. The repertoires were released in a freely available public database meant as a resource for research on the immune response to SARS-CoV-2. The sample metadata nearly always contained a de-identified subject ID, COVID-19 status, age in years and sex. The dataset comprised deeply sampled blood TCRbeta repertoires from subjects exposed to, actively infected with, or recovered from COVID-19. Where HLA class I and class II types were available, the types were taken from metadata supplied by the sample provider, not from assay-based typing. Samples were obtained from the ongoing ImmuneRACE study (first 160 participants) and from 1,200 or so subjects provided by 6 global collaborators.

The germline ends are 14 bases apart after V is trimmed by 4 bases and J by 4 bases. Based on the germline V gene, the CDR1 and CDR2 sequences are KGHDR and SFDVKD. The CDR3 starts with the cysteine, ends with the phenylalanine, and has 15 residues. The kept DNA is CDR3 alone, 45 bases in frame from the first base. General conclusions and limits of the study: Clinical and demographic metadata were provided uncurated, with the amount varying by source and participant.

About this clone itself: No antigen is known for it. It has no much larger one-base neighbor in the sample; base qualities were not kept.

TCRbeta CDR3 regions were amplified from genomic DNA using the immunoSEQ Assay, a bias-controlled multiplex PCR. The authors' pipeline ran thus. The number of nucleated cells in each sample was estimated by amplification of reference gene primers within the assay. To quantify the absolute abundance of each unique TCRbeta CDR3 rearrangement, sequence reads were collapsed and filtered. For each sample, productive Simpson clonality was calculated as the square root of Simpson's diversity index across productive rearrangements. TCRdb took this table from immuneACCESS and kept in-frame rearrangements with V and J called. Such tables lack part of the clones; where checked against another copy, unresolved V genes explain under half of the gap, and the rest is unexplained. That table is the source of V, J and clone size, and D and trimming were worked out from the DNA. This sample gives roughly 170,000 clones in total; approximately 82% of them show up just once. The top ten hold roughly 17% of the sample.

Enrolling through a virtual design, the prospective study's participants ranged in age from roughly 18 to 100 years and lived across around 25 United States geographic areas. To assign participants to cohorts, the prospective study relied on clinical history that participants themselves reported in a screening survey and a study questionnaire. Recovered participants in ImmuneRACE Cohort 3 were defined as having two consecutive negative NP/OP PCR tests, clearance from a healthcare professional, or resolution of symptoms. In the prospective study, mobile phlebotomists collected whole blood, serum and a nasopharyngeal or oropharyngeal swab from each participant. Prospective study participants could optionally give additional blood draws and questionnaires over an approximately two-month period. Prospective study blood samples were shipped either frozen or at room temperature before DNA extraction.

The rearranged segments are TRBV24-1 and TRBJ2-3; a weak D assignment points to TRBD2 (6 bases agree). This sequence originates from a woman aged 45-60 years who had recovered from COVID-19. The sequencing sample was made of PBMCs or T cells enriched from blood (not recorded which). This receptor carries the CDR3 CATSDPYGSADTQYF. The DNA sequence is TGTGCCACCAGTGACCCGTACGGGAGCGCAGATACGCAGTATTTT.